This TCR beta chain was recorded in a study of shared clonotypes between healthy human individuals. Across the study: Used for every donor were three CD4 naive, three CD4 memory, two CD8 naive and one CD8 memory plate. General study findings and limits: A generally larger estimated richness was seen in naive subsets than in memory subsets. Compared with clonotypes that all four donors shared, non-shared clonotypes had lower generation probabilities.

Sequenced by immunoSEQ multiplex PCR; TCRdb stores in-frame clones only, minus some. The repertoire has about a million clones, approximately 75% of them found once; the top ten carry 0.7% to 0.95%. Details on this clone: Its antigen is not identified.

V lost 6 bases, J lost 4 bases, and 3 bases stayed unmatched. Germline V gene data show CDR1 as SGHTA and CDR2 as FQGNSA. The CDR3 runs to 14 residues. This chain connects TRBV7-2 to TRBJ2-3, with TRBD2 matching 11 bases. The receptor comes from a young man in good health. Some clones in this sample may be carry-over from other donors' samples. Sequencing was done on a sample of memory CD4+ T cells from PBMCs. Noted subset: CD45RA-negative fraction. The CDR3: CASRLAGASDTQYF. CDR3 DNA: TGTGCCAGCAGACTAGCGGGAGCCTCAGATACGCAGTATTTT.